The 17 T cell receptor beta chains listed next were all sequenced from one sample in a study of T cell changes during pregnancy in multiple sclerosis. Here immunoSEQ multiplex PCR was the method, and the copy in TCRdb shows in-frame clones only, minus some. The sample consists of tens of thousands of clones, 92% of them appearing once. The sample here was CD4+ T cells from peripheral blood mononuclear cells, taken in the third trimester of pregnancy. These receptors were obtained from a female donor with multiple sclerosis, enrolled in a pregnancy study.

The chain carries TRBV7-9 and TRBJ1-2; D perhaps matches TRBD1 (6 bases). The V end was cut by 5 bases, the J end by 8 bases, with 9 bases between. The germline gives CDR1 SEHNR, CDR2 FQNEAQ (reference sequence). There are 11 residues in the CDR3. CDR3 region: CASSADRGYTF. CDR3 DNA sequence: TGTGCCAGCAGCGCAGACAGGGGCTACACCTTC.

The chain joins TRBV7-8 to TRBJ2-1, with 12 positions matching TRBD2. The germline V gene has CDR1 SGHVS and CDR2 FQNEAQ. The CDR3 runs 15 residues. After removal of 5 bases from V and 9 bases from J, the junction contained 8 bases not matched to a gene. CDR3: CASSRTGLAGREQFF. The CDR3, as DNA: TGTGCCAGCAGCCGGACAGGACTAGCGGGACGTGAGCAGTTCTTC.

CDR3: CASSITMPYYEQYF. The CDR3 nucleotides are TGTGCCAGTAGTATCACTATGCCCTACTACGAGCAGTACTTC. This rearrangement joins TRBV19 to TRBJ2-7; the D is unclear. Germline CDR1 and CDR2: LNHDA and SQIVND (reference sequence). This CDR3 region has 14 residues. The V and J ends lost 3 bases and 3 bases respectively, with 12 bases between them.

This clone was counted a single time. This chain connects TRBV7-9 to TRBJ2-5; 8 positions match TRBD1. The junction had 10 bases not matched to a gene; V was cut back by 10 bases and J by 3 bases. Germline values: CDR1 SEHNR, CDR2 FQNEAQ (reference sequence). This CDR3 has 14 amino acids. In nucleotides, the CDR3 is TGTGCCATCCGGAACCAACAGGGGGAAGAGACCCAGTACTTC. Amino acids: CAIRNQQGEETQYF.

The V and J genes are TRBV5-1 and TRBJ1-2, with D unclear. V dropped 4 bases and J dropped 0 bases, with 7 bases sitting between them. This CDR3 is 13 amino acids long. Germline V gives CDR1 SGHRS, CDR2 YFSETQ. CDR3 nucleotide sequence: TGCGCCAGCAGCAGCGGGGCTAACTATGGCTACACCTTC. This sequence encodes CASSSGANYGYTF.

The gene calls are TRBV2 and TRBJ1-3; the D is unclear. The ends were cut back, 4 bases at V and 0 bases at J, with 10 bases in the middle. This CDR3 is built from 15 residues. Germline V gene data show CDR1 as SNHLY and CDR2 as FYNNEI. The CDR3 sequence: CASSATTLSGNTIYF. DNA of the CDR3: TGTGCCAGCAGTGCTACTACGCTCTCTGGAAACACCATATATTTT.

The chain employs TRBV7-3 and TRBJ1-2; possibly TRBD1 for D (5 bases). The CDR3 runs 14 residues. The V end lost 2 bases, the J end lost 4 bases, and 11 bases lay between the germline ends. Per germline, CDR1 SGHTA and CDR2 FQGTGA. CDR3 in amino acids: CASSLGMTAYGYTF. For the CDR3, the DNA is TGTGCCAGCAGCTTAGGGATGACAGCCTATGGCTACACCTTC.

V gene TRBV19 combines with J gene TRBJ2-1; TRBD2 aligns across 7 bases. With V trimmed by 5 bases and J by 8 bases, 9 bases remained unmatched. Germline-derived CDR1 and CDR2 are LNHDA and SQIVND (reference sequence). This CDR3 contains 14 residues. The CDR3 sequence is CASSADRLAYEQFF. DNA of the CDR3: TGTGCCAGTAGTGCGGATCGACTAGCCTATGAGCAGTTCTTC.

The chain links TRBV7-6 to TRBJ1-3; possible D gene TRBD1, 5 bases. Germline V gene lookup returns CDR1 SGHVS and CDR2 FNYEAQ. This CDR3 contains 17 residues. V shed 6 bases and J shed 0 bases, with 18 bases lying between them. Written as DNA, the CDR3 is TGTGCCAGCAGTTCGAACTTGGGGGGGAACTCTGGAAACACCATATATTTT. It codes for CASSSNLGGNSGNTIYF.

The V and J genes are TRBV18 and TRBJ1-1, with D hard to call. With 2 bases removed from V and 3 bases from J, the gap between germline ends came to 10 bases. This CDR3 region has 14 residues. The germline CDR1 and CDR2 sequences are KGHSH and LQKENI. The chain's CDR3 is CASSPKLTDTEAFF. DNA of the CDR3: TGTGCCAGCTCACCAAAGTTAACGGACACTGAAGCTTTCTTT.

The V and J genes are TRBV7-8 and TRBJ2-1; 9 nucleotides match TRBD2. V was clipped by 5 bases and J by 8 bases; unmatched bases: 16. Germline values: CDR1 SGHVS, CDR2 FQNEAQ. This CDR3 region has 17 residues. The DNA of the CDR3 is TGTGCCAGCAGCACCCCCTCCGGGACTAGCAGGAGAGATGAGCAGTTCTTC. Its translation is CASSTPSGTSRRDEQFF.

The rearrangement uses TRBV2 and TRBJ1-5; possibly TRBD1 for D (6 bases). This CDR3 is built from 15 residues. Germline V lookup: CDR1 SNHLY, CDR2 FYNNEI. Deletions cut 6 bases from V and 0 bases from J, with 12 bases between. Written as DNA, the CDR3 is TGTGCCAGCAGAGAACAGGGAAATAGCAATCAGCCCCAGCATTTT. It is translated as CASREQGNSNQPQHF.

V gene TRBV7-9 combines with J gene TRBJ1-2, with TRBD1 as a possible D gene (6 bases). V dropped 5 bases and J dropped 2 bases, with 15 bases sitting between them. There are 15 residues in the CDR3. Germline values: CDR1 SEHNR, CDR2 FQNEAQ (reference sequence). The CDR3 protein is CASSLGQQPNYGYTF. CDR3 nucleotides: TGTGCCAGCAGCCTAGGACAGCAACCCAACTATGGCTACACCTTC. Looking up the rest from reference TRBV7-9 and TRBJ1-2 gives the full variable domain: DTGVSQNPRHKITKRGQNVTFRCDPISEHNRLYWYRQTLGQGPEFLTYFQNEAQLEKSRLLSDRFSAERPKGSFSTLEIQRTEQGDSAMYLCASSLGQQPNYGYTFGSGTRLTVV.

This chain uses TRBV5-1 with TRBJ1-1; 9 nucleotides match TRBD1. The CDR3 runs to 15 residues. CDR1 SGHRS and CDR2 YFSETQ come from the germline V gene. V gave up 2 bases and J gave up 2 bases; unmatched junction bases: 4. The CDR3 spells CASSLQGAQNTEAFF. CDR3 sequence (DNA): TGCGCCAGCAGCTTACAGGGGGCGCAAAACACTGAAGCTTTCTTT.

The chain carries TRBV6-6 and TRBJ1-3; TRBD1 aligns across 7 bases. Germline V gene data show CDR1 as MNHNY and CDR2 as SVGAGI (reference sequence). The CDR3 extends over 13 amino acids. The V segment lost 7 bases and the J segment 0 bases; nucleotides outside the gene matches: 0. The CDR3 spells CASKGASGNTIYF. The DNA for the CDR3 is TGTGCCAGCAAGGGGGCCTCTGGAAACACCATATATTTT.

The sample holds one count of this clone. The V gene is TRBV9, the J gene TRBJ1-2; 8 bases are shared with TRBD1. In germline, CDR1 is SGDLS, CDR2 YYNGEE. The CDR3 runs 16 residues. With 2 bases clipped from V and 6 bases from J, the junction kept 12 bases outside the gene matches. This chain's CDR3 is CASSVGQGRLENGYTF. CDR3 nucleotide sequence: TGTGCCAGCAGCGTTGGACAGGGCCGACTTGAGAATGGCTACACCTTC.

V is TRBV19 and J is TRBJ2-3; 11 bases are a match to TRBD2. The CDR3 has 16 residues. Losses at the gene ends were 4 bases for V and 0 bases for J; bases not matched to a gene: 3. CDR1 and CDR2 (germline): LNHDA, SQIVND (reference sequence). In DNA, the CDR3 is TGTGCCAGTAGTAAACTAGCGGGGGCTAGCACAGATACGCAGTATTTT. Translation: CASSKLAGASTDTQYF. Drawing the rest from reference TRBV19 and TRBJ2-3, the complete variable domain is DGGITQSPKYLFRKEGQNVTLSCEQNLNHDAMYWYRQDPGQGLRLIYYSQIVNDFQKGDIAEGYSVSREKKESFPLTVTSAQKNPTAFYLCASSKLAGASTDTQYFGPGTRLTVL.